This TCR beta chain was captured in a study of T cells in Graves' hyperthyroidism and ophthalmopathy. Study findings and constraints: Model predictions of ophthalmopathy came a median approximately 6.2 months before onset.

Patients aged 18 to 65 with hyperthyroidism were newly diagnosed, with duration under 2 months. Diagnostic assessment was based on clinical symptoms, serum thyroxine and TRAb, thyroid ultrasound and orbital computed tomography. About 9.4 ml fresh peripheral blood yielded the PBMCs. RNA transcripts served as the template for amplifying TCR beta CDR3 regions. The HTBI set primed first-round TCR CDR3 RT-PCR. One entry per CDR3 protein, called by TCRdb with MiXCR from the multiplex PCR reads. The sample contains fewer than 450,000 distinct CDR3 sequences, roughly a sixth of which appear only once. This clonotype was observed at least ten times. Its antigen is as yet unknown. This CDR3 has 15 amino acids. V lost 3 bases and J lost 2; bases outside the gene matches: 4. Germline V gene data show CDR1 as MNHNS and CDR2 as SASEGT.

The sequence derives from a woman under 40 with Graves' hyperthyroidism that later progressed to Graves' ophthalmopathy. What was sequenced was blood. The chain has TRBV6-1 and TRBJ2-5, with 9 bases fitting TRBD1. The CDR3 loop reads CASSDPGTGQETQYF. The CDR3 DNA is TGTGCCAGCAGTGACCCCGGGACAGGGCAAGAGACCCAGTACTTC.